What follows describes a single T cell receptor (beta chain). The second PCR ran about 6 to 12 cycles with a sample-barcoded 5' primer and J-beta primers. TCRdb reanalysed the 5' RACE reads using MiXCR and keeps one entry per CDR3 protein. The top ten clones hold 5.5% to 8% of a sample with over 1,300,000 distinct CDR3 sequences, roughly 64% of them seen once. CDR3 length equals 14 residues. Germline V gene lookup returns CDR1 SQVTM and CDR2 ANQGSEA. Trimming removed 2 bases from V and 1 base from J, with 11 bases in between. This entry belongs to a study of blood T cells in healthy people across ages.

This chain connects TRBV29-1 to TRBJ1-2, with D hard to call. The clonotype was recovered from a man aged 18-30 years in good health. Material for sequencing was blood. The CDR3 reads CSVELRSGNYGYTF. The CDR3 DNA reads TGCAGCGTTGAACTTCGGAGCGGTAACTATGGCTACACCTTC.